The 11 T cell receptor beta chains below come from one sample, sequenced in a study of T cell responses to AZD1222 COVID-19 vaccine. Data came from immunoSEQ multiplex PCR; TCRdb stores just in-frame clones and leaves some out. Counted here are some 100,000 clones, 80% to 90% occurring once; the ten biggest clones make up more than 8.5%. The specimen was peripheral blood, collected 28 days after the second AZD1222 dose. These receptors all come from an adult who received the AZD1222 COVID-19 vaccine.

This clone was picked up a small number of times. The chain couples TRBV6-2 or TRBV6-3 to TRBJ2-7; D possibly corresponds to TRBD2 (6 bases). Between the trimmed V and J ends, which lost 6 bases and 3 bases, there was a span of 9 bases. Germline CDR1 is MNHEY and CDR2 is SVGEGT. This CDR3 has 12 residues. CDR3 nucleotide sequence: TGTGCCAGCAGCTGGACTATCTACGAGCAGTACTTC. It encodes CASSWTIYEQYF.

V and J are TRBV5-1 and TRBJ2-3, with a tentative D call TRBD2 (5 bases). V was pared by 1 base and J by 2 bases, with 20 bases between. The CDR3 runs 18 residues. Germline CDR1 reads SGHRS; CDR2 reads YFSETQ. CDR3 loop: CASSLRLAIPFSTDTQYF. As DNA, the CDR3 is TGCGCCAGCAGCTTGCGGCTAGCCATCCCCTTCTCCACAGATACGCAGTATTTT. Looking up the rest from reference TRBV5-1 and TRBJ2-3 gives the full variable domain: KAGVTQTPRYLIKTRGQQVTLSCSPISGHRSVSWYQQTPGQGLQFLFEYFSETQRNKGNFPGRFSGRQFSNSRSEMNVSTLELGDSALYLCASSLRLAIPFSTDTQYFGPGTRLTVL.

The chain is built from TRBV18 and TRBJ1-2; D gene ambiguous. The CDR3 is 14 residues long. V was pared by 0 bases and J by 3 bases, with 8 bases between. The V gene's germline CDR1 is KGHSH and CDR2 LQKENI. The CDR3 loop reads CASSPPSDYYGYTF. The CDR3 nucleotides are TGTGCCAGCTCACCACCGTCGGACTACTATGGCTACACCTTC.

The rearrangement uses TRBV7-2 and TRBJ1-5; D not resolved. The CDR3 runs to 15 residues. V was pared by 5 bases and J by 1 base, with 12 bases between. Germline CDR1 reads SGHTA; CDR2 reads FQGNSA. CDR3 bases: TGTGCCAGCAGCCCCTGGCCCCCAAGCAATCAGCCCCAGCATTTT. Translated: CASSPWPPSNQPQHF.

The chain uses TRBV6-5 and TRBJ1-6; no firm D call. The V end lost 6 bases, the J end lost 10 bases, and 16 bases lay between the germline ends. The CDR3 has 14 amino acids. CDR1 and CDR2 from the germline V gene are MNHEY and SVGAGI. This CDR3 is CASSRALVVSPLHF. CDR3 DNA: TGTGCCAGCAGCCGGGCCCTGGTTGTATCACCCCTCCACTTT.

CDR3 DNA: TGCAGCGTTGAACTGGAGTTGAACACTGAAGCTTTCTTT. Translating gives CSVELELNTEAFF. This chain uses TRBV29-1 with TRBJ1-1; D is uncertain. CDR3 length equals 13 residues. With 2 bases removed from V and 0 bases from J, the gap between germline ends came to 7 bases. Germline CDR1 reads SQVTM; CDR2 reads ANQGSEA. The variable domain in full, completed from reference TRBV29-1 and TRBJ1-1, reads SAVISQKPSRDICQRGTSLTIQCQVDSQVTMMFWYRQQPGQSLTLIATANQGSEATYESGFVIDKFPISRPNLTFSTLTVSNMSPEDSSIYLCSVELELNTEAFFGQGTRLTVV.

This clone occurred once. The V gene is TRBV5-6, the J gene TRBJ1-3; the D is unclear. Trimming left V 0 bases short and J 7 bases short, with 5 bases between. This CDR3 is built from 12 residues. Germline CDR1 is SGHDT and CDR2 is YYEEEE. The CDR3 protein is CASSLVGNTIYF. CDR3 in DNA: TGTGCCAGCAGCTTGGTTGGGAACACCATATATTTT.

The genes are TRBV7-2 and TRBJ1-5, with TRBD1 matching 9 bases. The germline gives CDR1 SGHTA, CDR2 FQGNSA. Unmatched junction bases numbered 3, after V lost 4 bases and J lost 5 bases. This CDR3 region has 14 residues. CDR3: CASSSGQGYQPQHF. In nucleotides, the CDR3 is TGTGCCAGCAGCTCGGGACAGGGATATCAGCCCCAGCATTTT.

The gene calls are TRBV7-2 and TRBJ2-7, with 7 positions matching TRBD2. This CDR3 has 12 residues. Trimming cost V 4 bases and J 4 bases; bases outside gene matches: 1. In germline, CDR1 is SGHTA, CDR2 FQGNSA. In nucleotides, the CDR3 is TGTGCCAGCAGCTCGGGACTATACGAGCAGTACTTC. Translation: CASSSGLYEQYF. Using reference TRBV7-2 and TRBJ2-7 for the parts outside the CDR3, the full variable domain is GAGVSQSPSNKVTEKGKDVELRCDPISGHTALYWYRQSLGQGLEFLIYFQGNSAPDKSGLPSDRFSAERTGGSVSTLTIQRTQQEDSAVYLCASSSGLYEQYFGPGTRLTVT.

J is TRBJ2-7 and V is TRBV6-5; unclear D gene. Germline CDR1 and CDR2: MNHEY and SVGAGI. CDR3 length equals 16 residues. With 0 bases removed from V and 1 base from J, the gap between germline ends came to 13 bases. The CDR3 protein is CASSYSNSPLSYEQYF. CDR3 nucleotide sequence: TGTGCCAGCAGTTACTCGAACAGTCCCTTATCCTACGAGCAGTACTTC.

The V gene is TRBV7-3, the J gene TRBJ2-7; the match to TRBD2 covers 8 bases. The CDR3 spans 17 residues. Per the germline V gene, CDR1 is SGHTA and CDR2 is FQGTGA. With V trimmed by 4 bases and J by 7 bases, 18 bases remained unmatched. In DNA form, the CDR3 reads TGTGCCAGCAGCTCAGGCGTGGCGGGAGGCACGAGGGGGGAGCAGTACTTC. Translation: CASSSGVAGGTRGEQYF.